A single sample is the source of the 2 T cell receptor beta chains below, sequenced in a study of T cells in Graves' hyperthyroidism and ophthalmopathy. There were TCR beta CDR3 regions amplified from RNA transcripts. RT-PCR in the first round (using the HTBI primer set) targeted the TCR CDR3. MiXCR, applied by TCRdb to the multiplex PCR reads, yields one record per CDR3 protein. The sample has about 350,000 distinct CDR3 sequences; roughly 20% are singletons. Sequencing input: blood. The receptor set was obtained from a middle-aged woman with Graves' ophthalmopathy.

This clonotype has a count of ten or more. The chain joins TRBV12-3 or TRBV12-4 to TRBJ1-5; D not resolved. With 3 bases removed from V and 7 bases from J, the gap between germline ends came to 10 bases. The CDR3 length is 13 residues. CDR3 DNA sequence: TGTGCCAGCAGTTTCGGAGGCAGGCAGCCCCAGCATTTT. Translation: CASSFGGRQPQHF.

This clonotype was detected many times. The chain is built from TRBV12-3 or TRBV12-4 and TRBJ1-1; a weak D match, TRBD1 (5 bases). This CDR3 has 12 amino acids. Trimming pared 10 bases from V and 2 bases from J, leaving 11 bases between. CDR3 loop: CATGGGNTEAFF. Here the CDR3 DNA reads TGTGCCACCGGCGGGGGAAACACTGAAGCTTTCTTT.